Sequencing of this T cell receptor beta chain was carried out in a study of a mutant IDH1 vaccine in newly diagnosed glioma. Study-level background: Among treated patients, 62.5% were male and approximately 40% female, and mean age was about 41 years. Radiotherapy, temozolomide, or both had been given previously, and both were given to most. Whole-study results and caveats: Researchers report vaccine-induced immune responses in approximately 94% of patients.

This clone was picked up one time. Its antigen is unidentified. Repertoires were generated with immunoSEQ multiplex PCR, while TCRdb's copy carries only in-frame clones and drops some. Of about 92,000 clones listed, about 80% are singletons. The time point here: baseline, week 1 (first vaccination visit). Treatment noted: pre-vaccination baseline after standard-of-care therapy. New astrocytomas of WHO grade 3 or 4 that were IDH1-mutant and ATRX-lost were found in the donors. The sample in question was PBMCs, obtained from a glioma patient treated with radiotherapy, temozolomide or both. This receptor was taken from a woman aged 45 to 65 with glioma.

The CDR3 bases are TGTGCCAGCAGCGCAGGGGAAGGCCATGGCTACGAGCAGTACTTC. Translation: CASSAGEGHGYEQYF. The gene calls are TRBV9 and TRBJ2-7; possibly TRBD1 for D (6 bases). Germline CDR1 is SGDLS and CDR2 is YYNGEE. The CDR3 has 15 amino acids. Trimming removed 3 bases from V and 3 bases from J, with 16 bases in between.